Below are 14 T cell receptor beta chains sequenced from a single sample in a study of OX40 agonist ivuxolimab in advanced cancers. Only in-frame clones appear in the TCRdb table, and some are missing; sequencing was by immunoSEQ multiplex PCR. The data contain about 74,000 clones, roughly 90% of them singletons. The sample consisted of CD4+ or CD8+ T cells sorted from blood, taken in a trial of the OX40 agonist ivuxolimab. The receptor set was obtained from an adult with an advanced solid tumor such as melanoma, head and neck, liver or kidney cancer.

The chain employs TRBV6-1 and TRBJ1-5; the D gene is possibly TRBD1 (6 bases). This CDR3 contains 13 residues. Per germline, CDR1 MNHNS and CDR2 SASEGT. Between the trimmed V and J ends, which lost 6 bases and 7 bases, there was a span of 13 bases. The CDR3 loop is CASRGDTGQPQHF. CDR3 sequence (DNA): TGTGCCAGCAGAGGGGACACAGGACAGCCCCAGCATTTT.

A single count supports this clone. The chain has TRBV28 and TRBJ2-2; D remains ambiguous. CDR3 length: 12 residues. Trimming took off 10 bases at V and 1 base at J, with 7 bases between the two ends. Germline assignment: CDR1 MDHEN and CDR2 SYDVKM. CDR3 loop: CAIRENTGELFF. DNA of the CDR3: TGTGCCATCCGAGAGAACACCGGGGAGCTGTTTTTT.

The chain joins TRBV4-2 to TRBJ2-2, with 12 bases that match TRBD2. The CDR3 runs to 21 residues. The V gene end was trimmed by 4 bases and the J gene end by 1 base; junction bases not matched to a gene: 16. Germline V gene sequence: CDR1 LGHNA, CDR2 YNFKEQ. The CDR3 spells CASSRRPLAGGPGENTGELFF. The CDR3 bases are TGTGCCAGCAGCCGAAGGCCGCTAGCGGGAGGGCCGGGCGAGAACACCGGGGAGCTGTTTTTT.

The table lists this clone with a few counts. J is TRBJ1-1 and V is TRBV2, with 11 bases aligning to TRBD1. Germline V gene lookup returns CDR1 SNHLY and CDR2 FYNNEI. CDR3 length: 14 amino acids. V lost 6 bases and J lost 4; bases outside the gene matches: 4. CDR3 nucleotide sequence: TGTGCCAGCAGAGGACAGGGGGCCGGCACTGAAGCTTTCTTT. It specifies CASRGQGAGTEAFF.

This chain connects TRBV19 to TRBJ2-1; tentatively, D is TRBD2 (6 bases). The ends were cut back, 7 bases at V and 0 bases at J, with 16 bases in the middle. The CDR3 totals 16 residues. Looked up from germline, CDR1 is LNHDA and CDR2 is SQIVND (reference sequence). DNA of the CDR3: TGTGCCAGTACCGCTGAAGGGCGGGGCTCCTACAATGAGCAGTTCTTC. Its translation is CASTAEGRGSYNEQFF.

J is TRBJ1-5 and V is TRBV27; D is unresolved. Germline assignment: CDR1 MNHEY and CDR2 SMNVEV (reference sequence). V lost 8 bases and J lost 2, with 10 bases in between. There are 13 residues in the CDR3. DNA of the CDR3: TGTGCCAGCGGACCGGGCCGCAATCAGCCCCAGCATTTT. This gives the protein CASGPGRNQPQHF.

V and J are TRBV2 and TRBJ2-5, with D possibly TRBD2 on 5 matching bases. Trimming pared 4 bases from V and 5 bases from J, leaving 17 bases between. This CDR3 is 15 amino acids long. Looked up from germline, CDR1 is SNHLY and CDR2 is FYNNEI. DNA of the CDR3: TGTGCCAGCAGTGGTATAGGAGAGCGCGGGGAGACCCAGTACTTC. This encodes CASSGIGERGETQYF.

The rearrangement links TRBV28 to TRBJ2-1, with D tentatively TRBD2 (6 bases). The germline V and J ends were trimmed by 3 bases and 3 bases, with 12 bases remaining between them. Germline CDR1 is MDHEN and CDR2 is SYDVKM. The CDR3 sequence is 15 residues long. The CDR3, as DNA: TGTGCCAGCAGTTTGGGGACTCTAGACTACAATGAGCAGTTCTTC. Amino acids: CASSLGTLDYNEQFF.

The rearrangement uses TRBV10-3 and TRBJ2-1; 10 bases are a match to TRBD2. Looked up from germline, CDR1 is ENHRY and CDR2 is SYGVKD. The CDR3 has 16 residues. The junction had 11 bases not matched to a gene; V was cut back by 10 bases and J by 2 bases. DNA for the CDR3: TGTGCCACGGAAGGAATAGCGGGAGGCGCCTACAATGAGCAGTTCTTC. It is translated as CATEGIAGGAYNEQFF.

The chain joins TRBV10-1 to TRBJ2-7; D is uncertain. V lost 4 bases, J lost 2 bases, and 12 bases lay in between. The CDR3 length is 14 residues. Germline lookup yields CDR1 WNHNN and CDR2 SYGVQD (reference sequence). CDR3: CASSAWPSAYEQYF. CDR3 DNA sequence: TGCGCCAGCAGTGCGTGGCCGTCCGCCTACGAGCAGTACTTC.

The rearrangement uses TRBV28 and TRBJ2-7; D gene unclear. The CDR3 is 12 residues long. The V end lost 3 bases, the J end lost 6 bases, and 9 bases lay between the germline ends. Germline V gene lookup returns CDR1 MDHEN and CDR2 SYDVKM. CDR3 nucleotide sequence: TGTGCCAGCAGTTTCCGGTTTAGCGAGCAGTACTTC. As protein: CASSFRFSEQYF.

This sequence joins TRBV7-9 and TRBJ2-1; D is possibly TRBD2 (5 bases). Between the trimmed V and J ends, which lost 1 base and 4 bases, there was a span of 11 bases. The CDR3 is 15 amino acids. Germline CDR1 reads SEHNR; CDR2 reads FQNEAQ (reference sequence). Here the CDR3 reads CASSLVSSGYNEQFF. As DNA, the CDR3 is TGTGCCAGCAGCTTAGTGTCCAGCGGTTACAATGAGCAGTTCTTC.

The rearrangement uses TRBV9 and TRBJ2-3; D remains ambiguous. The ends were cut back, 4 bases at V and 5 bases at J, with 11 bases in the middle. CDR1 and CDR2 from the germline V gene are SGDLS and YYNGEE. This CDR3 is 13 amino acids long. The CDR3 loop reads CASSITEIDTQYF. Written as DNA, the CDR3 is TGTGCCAGCAGCATAACAGAGATAGATACGCAGTATTTT. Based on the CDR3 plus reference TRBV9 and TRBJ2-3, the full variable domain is DSGVTQTPKHLITATGQRVTLRCSPRSGDLSVYWYQQSLDQGLQFLIQYYNGEERAKGNILERFSAQQFPDLHSELNLSSLELGDSALYFCASSITEIDTQYFGPGTRLTVL.

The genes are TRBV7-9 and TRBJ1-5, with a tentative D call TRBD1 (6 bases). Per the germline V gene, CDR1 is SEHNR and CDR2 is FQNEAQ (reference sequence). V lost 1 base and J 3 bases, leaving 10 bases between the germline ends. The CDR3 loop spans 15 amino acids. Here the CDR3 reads CASSLVGGDNQPQHF. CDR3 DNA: TGTGCCAGCAGCTTAGTAGGGGGAGACAATCAGCCCCAGCATTTT.